This TCR beta chain was recovered during a study of CD8 T cells in Susac syndrome. Study-wide results and caveats: The authors acknowledged that their TCR sequencing and HLA analysis involved a relatively small number of individuals.

Relapsing-remitting disease, either stable or active, was present in the treatment-naive patients who were the multiple sclerosis controls. This clonotype occurred a few times. Its specificity is not known. The CDR3 consists of 14 residues. V lost 5 bases, J lost 1 base, and 11 bases lay in between. Germline assignment: CDR1 SGHNT and CDR2 YENEEA. The authors reverse transcribed about 0.45 to 1 ug RNA with random hexamers. It was immunoSEQ multiplex PCR that amplified TCR beta CDR3 across 54 Vbeta and 13 Jbeta. A single record per CDR3 protein comes from TCRdb applying MiXCR to the immunoSEQ multiplex PCR reads. The sample yields about 300,000 distinct CDR3 sequences, approximately 85% seen once.

This receptor was taken from a human donor with multiple sclerosis. Sequencing was done on a sample of CD8+ T cells from PBMCs. The rearrangement uses TRBV11-3 and TRBJ1-1; D unresolved. This chain's CDR3 is CASSPRGENTEAFF. The CDR3 region has the DNA TGTGCCAGCAGCCCCCGGGGTGAGAACACTGAAGCTTTCTTT.